This T cell receptor (beta chain) was profiled in a study of neurological immune-mediated disorders. Trimming removed 1 base from V and 3 bases from J, with 22 bases in between. Germline loops: CDR1 SGHVS, CDR2 FQNEAQ. The CDR3 runs 19 residues. TCRdb processed the 5' RACE reads anew with MiXCR; each CDR3 protein has one entry. The data show under 40,000 distinct CDR3 sequences, less than 15% seen once. This clonotype was counted ten times or more. Material for sequencing was PBMCs. The V call is TRBV7-8, the J call TRBJ2-1, with D hard to call. The TCR comes from a woman between 45 and 65 years old with HTLV-1-associated myelopathy (HAM/TSP). CDR3 amino acids: CASSLDRRAELPDYNEQFF. CDR3 coding DNA: TGTGCCAGCAGCTTAGATAGGCGTGCGGAGCTTCCGGACTACAATGAGCAGTTCTTC.